This T cell receptor beta chain was recorded in a study of OX40 agonist ivuxolimab in advanced cancers. This CDR3 has 16 residues. Trimming took 5 bases from V and 7 from J; bases not matched to a gene: 10. The germline gives CDR1 MRHNA, CDR2 SNTAGT. The assay was immunoSEQ multiplex PCR, and TCRdb's table has in-frame clones only and misses some. The sample has around 100,000 clones; nearly 90% are singletons. The origin of this receptor is an adult with an advanced solid tumor such as melanoma, head and neck, liver or kidney cancer. The sample consisted of CD4+ or CD8+ T cells sorted from blood, taken in a trial of the OX40 agonist ivuxolimab. This sequence joins TRBV6-4 and TRBJ2-2; 10 bases match TRBD2. The CDR3 region is CASSRLAGVLSGELFF. CDR3 sequence (DNA): TGTGCCAGCAGTCGACTAGCGGGTGTACTTAGCGGGGAGCTGTTTTTT.